These T cell receptor beta chains were read from a single sample in a study of cytomegalovirus exposure and HLA in healthy donors. Method: immunoSEQ multiplex PCR; TCRdb's copy keeps in-frame clones and lacks some. This sample yields 90,000 to 120,000 clones, of which roughly 82% are seen a single time; under 5% belongs to the top ten. Sequenced material: PBMCs. The receptors shown here come from a male donor in good health and CMV-seronegative. Both conserved end residues are part of each CDR3. Each record gives: V gene, J gene, D gene, CDR3 protein. The D gene is left open where the match is weak.

v_gene: TRBV28
j_gene: TRBJ2-1
d_gene: TRBD2
CDR3aa: CASSPPTSGSERNEQFF

v_gene: TRBV4-2
j_gene: TRBJ2-7
d_gene: TRBD2
CDR3aa: CASSPLLAGNSYEQYF

v_gene: TRBV10-3
j_gene: TRBJ1-3
d_gene: NA
CDR3aa: CAISTGNSGNTIYF

v_gene: TRBV5-1
j_gene: TRBJ1-1
d_gene: NA
CDR3aa: CASSFTGRENTEAFF

v_gene: TRBV2
j_gene: TRBJ1-2
d_gene: TRBD1
CDR3aa: CASSELESGGLGYTF

v_gene: TRBV5-1
j_gene: TRBJ1-1
d_gene: NA
CDR3aa: CASSLFGGTADRNF

v_gene: TRBV6-5
j_gene: TRBJ2-5
d_gene: NA
CDR3aa: CASSYSMASIETQYF

v_gene: TRBV27
j_gene: TRBJ2-7
d_gene: TRBD1
CDR3aa: CASRGQALLFHEQYF

v_gene: TRBV2
j_gene: TRBJ2-7
d_gene: TRBD2
CDR3aa: CASSEDKSGRDYEQYF

v_gene: TRBV28
j_gene: TRBJ2-1
d_gene: TRBD2
CDR3aa: CASSPRGGRADEQFF

v_gene: TRBV6-6
j_gene: TRBJ1-6
d_gene: NA
CDR3aa: CASSYSSGYNSPLHF

v_gene: TRBV27
j_gene: TRBJ2-7
d_gene: TRBD2
CDR3aa: CASSPAGGPYEQYF

v_gene: TRBV4-2
j_gene: TRBJ2-1
d_gene: TRBD2
CDR3aa: CASSPQRESYNEQFF

v_gene: TRBV6-1
j_gene: TRBJ2-3
d_gene: NA
CDR3aa: CASRPGREHTDTQYF

v_gene: TRBV23-1
j_gene: TRBJ1-5
d_gene: NA
CDR3aa: CASSQVASAPRQGISNQPQHF

v_gene: TRBV7-3
j_gene: TRBJ1-2
d_gene: NA
CDR3aa: CASSLTGGALGGYTF

v_gene: TRBV7-6
j_gene: TRBJ2-7
d_gene: TRBD1
CDR3aa: CASNVRTGNEQYF

v_gene: TRBV27
j_gene: TRBJ1-5
d_gene: NA
CDR3aa: CASSLSGAGNQPQHF

v_gene: TRBV28
j_gene: TRBJ1-2
d_gene: TRBD1
CDR3aa: CASSLPSDRRGYTF

v_gene: TRBV29-1
j_gene: TRBJ2-2
d_gene: TRBD2
CDR3aa: CSVGAASGRSAGELFF

v_gene: TRBV29-1
j_gene: TRBJ1-1
d_gene: NA
CDR3aa: CSVVRGSTEAFF

v_gene: TRBV27
j_gene: TRBJ1-1
d_gene: TRBD1
CDR3aa: CASSKPRTGGRTEAFF

v_gene: TRBV28
j_gene: TRBJ1-2
d_gene: NA
CDR3aa: CASSKDRYYGYTF

v_gene: TRBV4-1
j_gene: TRBJ1-2
d_gene: NA
CDR3aa: CASSHQNSNYGYTF

v_gene: TRBV28
j_gene: TRBJ1-5
d_gene: NA
CDR3aa: CASSLAGGGQPQHF

v_gene: TRBV27
j_gene: TRBJ2-1
d_gene: NA
CDR3aa: CASSLSQLPIPANEQFF

v_gene: TRBV7-3
j_gene: TRBJ1-1
d_gene: NA
CDR3aa: CASSLGAANTEAFF

v_gene: TRBV5-1
j_gene: TRBJ2-2
d_gene: NA
CDR3aa: CASSLVAGNTGELFF

v_gene: TRBV5-5
j_gene: TRBJ2-7
d_gene: TRBD2
CDR3aa: CASSLGLAGAINSYEQYF

v_gene: TRBV5-6
j_gene: TRBJ1-5
d_gene: TRBD1
CDR3aa: CASSLRGQGSQHF

v_gene: TRBV9
j_gene: TRBJ2-5
d_gene: TRBD2
CDR3aa: CASSVDAGVLETQYF

v_gene: TRBV7-9
j_gene: TRBJ1-1
d_gene: TRBD1
CDR3aa: CASSLGTGTAFF

v_gene: TRBV28
j_gene: TRBJ1-6
d_gene: TRBD1
CDR3aa: CASSPAGQGVGSPLHF

v_gene: TRBV4-1
j_gene: TRBJ1-6
d_gene: NA
CDR3aa: CASSQGGGRTFNSPLHF

v_gene: TRBV6-9
j_gene: TRBJ2-7
d_gene: NA
CDR3aa: CASSYGDSYEQYF

v_gene: TRBV9
j_gene: TRBJ2-1
d_gene: NA
CDR3aa: CASSVDSLAGNEQFF

v_gene: TRBV6-5
j_gene: TRBJ2-1
d_gene: NA
CDR3aa: CASSTDRSSYNEQFF

v_gene: TRBV6-1
j_gene: TRBJ2-7
d_gene: NA
CDR3aa: CASSEVFWISQGLPYEQYF

v_gene: TRBV7-3
j_gene: TRBJ1-5
d_gene: NA
CDR3aa: CASSLTGTGPQHF

v_gene: TRBV15
j_gene: TRBJ2-5
d_gene: TRBD1
CDR3aa: CATRNRGSTQETQYF

v_gene: TRBV2
j_gene: TRBJ1-2
d_gene: TRBD1
CDR3aa: CASSIIGQGEGGYTF

v_gene: TRBV21-1
j_gene: TRBJ1-5
d_gene: NA
CDR3aa: CASSLRTGHQPQHF

v_gene: TRBV27
j_gene: TRBJ2-1
d_gene: TRBD2
CDR3aa: CASSPNPGLAGRYNEQFF

v_gene: TRBV27
j_gene: TRBJ2-1
d_gene: TRBD2
CDR3aa: CASSSRLAGALNEQFF

v_gene: TRBV15
j_gene: NA
d_gene: TRBD1
CDR3aa: CATSRVPGGDEQYF

v_gene: TRBV4-1
j_gene: TRBJ2-3
d_gene: NA
CDR3aa: CASSLLWERTDTQYF

v_gene: TRBV29-1
j_gene: TRBJ2-5
d_gene: TRBD2
CDR3aa: CSVLRAGEWETQYF

v_gene: TRBV7-2
j_gene: TRBJ2-7
d_gene: NA
CDR3aa: CASTSLGAGTAYEQYF

v_gene: TRBV19
j_gene: TRBJ2-1
d_gene: NA
CDR3aa: CASSISGTTNNEQFF

v_gene: TRBV18
j_gene: TRBJ2-1
d_gene: TRBD2
CDR3aa: CASSPASGRGGEQFF

v_gene: TRBV27
j_gene: TRBJ2-7
d_gene: NA
CDR3aa: CASSLRGYYEQYF

v_gene: TRBV7-8
j_gene: TRBJ2-5
d_gene: NA
CDR3aa: CASSLYRGSGETQYF

v_gene: TRBV28
j_gene: TRBJ2-7
d_gene: TRBD2
CDR3aa: CASPSGRFYEQYF

v_gene: TRBV18
j_gene: TRBJ2-3
d_gene: NA
CDR3aa: CASSPIFREGTDTQYF

v_gene: TRBV27
j_gene: TRBJ1-5
d_gene: NA
CDR3aa: CASSPRPARPYSNQPQHF

v_gene: TRBV6-5
j_gene: TRBJ1-4
d_gene: TRBD1
CDR3aa: CASSRGQKKREKLFF

v_gene: TRBV9
j_gene: TRBJ2-3
d_gene: TRBD2
CDR3aa: CASSVAPRREGADTQYF

v_gene: TRBV5-1
j_gene: TRBJ1-2
d_gene: TRBD1
CDR3aa: CASSPGQGKATNYGYTF